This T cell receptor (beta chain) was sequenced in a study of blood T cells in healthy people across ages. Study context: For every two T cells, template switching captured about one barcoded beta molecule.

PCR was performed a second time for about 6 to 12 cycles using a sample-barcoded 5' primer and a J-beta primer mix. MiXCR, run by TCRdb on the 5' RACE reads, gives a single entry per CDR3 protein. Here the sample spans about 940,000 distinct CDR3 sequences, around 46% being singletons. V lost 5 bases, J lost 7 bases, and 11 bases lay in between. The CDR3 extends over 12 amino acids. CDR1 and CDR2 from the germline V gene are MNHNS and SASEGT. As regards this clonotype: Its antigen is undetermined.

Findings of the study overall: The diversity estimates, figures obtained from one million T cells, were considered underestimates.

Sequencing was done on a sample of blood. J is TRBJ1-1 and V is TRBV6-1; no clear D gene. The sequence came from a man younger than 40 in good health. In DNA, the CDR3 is TGTGCCAGCAGTTTCGGGCCGCTTGAAGCTTTCTTT. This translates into CASSFGPLEAFF.